The 32 T cell receptor beta chains below all came from one sample that was sequenced in a study of blood T cell repertoires in COVID-19. Method: immunoSEQ multiplex PCR; TCRdb's copy keeps in-frame clones and lacks some. The table records fewer than 200,000 clones, about 86% of them present only once. The sample taken for sequencing was PBMCs or T cells enriched from blood (not recorded which). The receptors stem from a woman between 45 and 65 years old in a cohort exposed to, infected with or recovered from COVID-19 (not recorded which).

V and J are TRBV28 and TRBJ2-7; 9 bases map to TRBD2. The length of the CDR3 is 15 residues. Germline values: CDR1 MDHEN, CDR2 SYDVKM. V lost 6 bases to trimming and J lost 3 bases; unmatched junction nucleotides: 9. CDR3: CASRDSGSSYYEQYF. The CDR3 nucleotides are TGTGCCAGCAGAGATAGCGGGAGTTCGTACTACGAGCAGTACTTC.

The chain carries TRBV7-9 and TRBJ1-2, with D perhaps matching TRBD1 (5 bases). Germline V gene sequence: CDR1 SEHNR, CDR2 FQNEAQ (reference sequence). The CDR3 is 15 amino acids. Trimming stripped 0 bases from V and 8 bases from J, with 16 bases between. The CDR3 spells CASSLATTGEYGYTF. The CDR3 bases are TGTGCCAGCAGCTTAGCAACAACGGGGGAGTACGGCTACACCTTC.

The V gene is TRBV15, the J gene TRBJ2-3; D is uncertain. The V gene lost 4 bases and the J gene lost 1 base, with 12 bases spanning the gap. The CDR3 sequence is 15 residues long. Germline V gives CDR1 LNHNV, CDR2 YYDKDF (reference sequence). CDR3 DNA sequence: TGTGCCACCAGCAAGAGCGTCATTCGCACAGATACGCAGTATTTT. Its translation is CATSKSVIRTDTQYF.

The rearrangement joins TRBV7-2 to TRBJ1-1, with TRBD1 as a possible D gene (6 bases). V lost 5 bases and J lost 1, with 14 bases in between. CDR3 length equals 15 residues. Germline-derived CDR1 and CDR2 are SGHTA and FQGNSA. The DNA for the CDR3 is TGTGCCAGCAGCCTGTACAGGGATGAGAACACTGAAGCTTTCTTT. Its translation: CASSLYRDENTEAFF.

This clone has only one observation. The chain has TRBV2 and TRBJ1-6; no clear D gene. Trimming removed 7 bases from V and 5 bases from J, with 15 bases in between. Germline loops: CDR1 SNHLY, CDR2 FYNNEI. This CDR3 region has 15 residues. The CDR3 nucleotides read TGTGCCAGCATTTCCTCGCTCTTAGATAATTCACCCCTCCACTTT. Amino acids: CASISSLLDNSPLHF.

The CDR3 sequence is CSVYRNNEQFF. CDR3 in DNA: TGCAGCGTTTACAGAAACAATGAGCAGTTCTTC. The rearrangement joins TRBV29-1 to TRBJ2-1, with D hard to call. This CDR3 has 11 residues. V was shortened by 5 bases and J by 5 bases, with 7 bases between the two germline ends. Germline lookup yields CDR1 SQVTM and CDR2 ANQGSEA.

This clone was counted only a few times. The gene calls are TRBV28 and TRBJ2-4, with D perhaps TRBD2 (5 bases). V gave up 6 bases and J gave up 0 bases, with 18 bases separating them. The CDR3 is 17 amino acids. Per the germline V gene, CDR1 is MDHEN and CDR2 is SYDVKM. CDR3 nucleotides: TGTGCCAGCAGCTCCGGACTGGAACTCCTAGCCAAAAACATTCAGTACTTC. It translates to CASSSGLELLAKNIQYF.

This CDR3 reads CALNPTRSDNQPQHF. CDR3 nucleotide sequence: TGCGCCCTCAACCCCACCCGCAGTGATAATCAGCCCCAGCATTTT. The J gene is TRBJ1-5, the V gene TRBV5-1; D not resolved. V lost 10 bases, J lost 4 bases, and 21 bases lay in between. CDR3 length: 15 amino acids. Germline CDR1 and CDR2: SGHRS and YFSETQ.

The genes are TRBV6-1 and TRBJ2-1, with TRBD1 matching over 11 bases. Germline V gene sequence: CDR1 MNHNS, CDR2 SASEGT. The CDR3 has 21 residues. Trimming cost V 0 bases and J 0 bases; bases outside gene matches: 13. This CDR3 is CASSEAGGTGGRSSSYNEQFF. CDR3 nucleotides: TGTGCCAGCAGTGAAGCGGGTGGGACAGGGGGAAGGTCAAGCTCCTACAATGAGCAGTTCTTC.

V gene TRBV6-5 combines with J gene TRBJ2-1; 7 bases align to TRBD1. The CDR3 spans 15 residues. The V and J ends lost 7 bases and 0 bases, in that order; junction bases with no gene match: 6. In germline, CDR1 is MNHEY, CDR2 SVGAGI. The CDR3 is CASNARGSSYNEQFF. CDR3 nucleotides: TGTGCCAGCAACGCCAGGGGGAGCTCCTACAATGAGCAGTTCTTC.

This sequence joins TRBV7-2 and TRBJ2-1, with TRBD2 matching over 9 bases. J was trimmed by 3 bases and V by 0 bases; bases with no gene match: 3. CDR1 and CDR2 (germline): SGHTA, FQGNSA. This CDR3 has 16 amino acids. CDR3 in amino acids: CASSLAGRGGYNEQFF. The CDR3 coding sequence is TGTGCCAGCAGCTTAGCGGGGCGGGGGGGCTACAATGAGCAGTTCTTC.

This clone was detected only a few times. The J gene is TRBJ2-7, the V gene TRBV28; 10 bases agree with TRBD2. This CDR3 is built from 15 residues. Losses at the gene ends were 4 bases for V and 0 bases for J; bases not matched to a gene: 3. Per the germline V gene, CDR1 is MDHEN and CDR2 is SYDVKM. CDR3 amino acids: CASSSAGGPSYEQYF. The CDR3 DNA reads as TGTGCCAGCAGTTCAGCGGGAGGGCCCTCCTACGAGCAGTACTTC. The full variable domain, with the rest looked up from reference TRBV28 and TRBJ2-7, is DVKVTQSSRYLVKRTGEKVFLECVQDMDHENMFWYRQDPGLGLRLIYFSYDVKMKEKGDIPEGYSVSREKKERFSLILESASTNQTSMYLCASSSAGGPSYEQYFGPGTRLTVT.

The chain couples TRBV29-1 to TRBJ1-3, with a tentative D call TRBD1 (6 bases). Germline loops: CDR1 SQVTM, CDR2 ANQGSEA. Trimming cost V 5 bases and J 4 bases, with 18 bases left between them. CDR3 length: 15 amino acids. In DNA form, the CDR3 reads TGCAGCGTTAGCCGGGACACGGGGAGAGGAAACACCATATATTTT. It specifies CSVSRDTGRGNTIYF.

V gene TRBV28 combines with J gene TRBJ2-5; D is perhaps TRBD1 (5 bases). The ends were cut back, 3 bases at V and 5 bases at J, with 13 bases in the middle. Germline CDR1 reads MDHEN; CDR2 reads SYDVKM. The CDR3 runs to 14 residues. The chain's CDR3 is CASSLARARETQYF. CDR3 in DNA: TGTGCCAGCAGTTTGGCCAGGGCGAGGGAGACCCAGTACTTC.

The V and J genes are TRBV5-4 and TRBJ2-1; perhaps TRBD1 as D (5 bases). Germline lookup yields CDR1 SGHNT and CDR2 YYREEE (reference sequence). V lost 0 bases and J 4 bases, leaving 11 bases between the germline ends. The CDR3 length is 15 residues. DNA for the CDR3: TGTGCCAGCAGCTTGGCGACAGCTCTTTACAATGAGCAGTTCTTC. Translating gives CASSLATALYNEQFF.

The chain recombines TRBV2 with TRBJ1-5, with 7 bases aligning to TRBD1. Germline CDR1 reads SNHLY; CDR2 reads FYNNEI. The CDR3 runs 15 residues. The ends lost 0 bases at V and 1 base at J; junction bases unmatched: 0. CDR3 region: CASSEAGGSNQPQHF. The CDR3 coding sequence is TGTGCCAGCAGTGAAGCAGGGGGCAGCAATCAGCCCCAGCATTTT.

V is TRBV30 and J is TRBJ1-1; D may be TRBD1 (6 bases). Trimming took off 0 bases at V and 3 bases at J, with 8 bases between the two ends. Germline V lookup: CDR1 GTSNPN, CDR2 SVGIG (reference sequence). CDR3 length equals 13 residues. The CDR3 sequence is CAWSVGGYTEAFF. In DNA, the CDR3 is TGTGCCTGGAGTGTAGGGGGATACACTGAAGCTTTCTTT.

The rearrangement uses TRBV10-3 and TRBJ1-5; 9 nucleotides align to TRBD1. Germline V gene lookup returns CDR1 ENHRY and CDR2 SYGVKD. The V segment lost 2 bases and the J segment 4 bases; nucleotides outside the gene matches: 3. The CDR3 covers 15 residues. The CDR3 is CAISEGQGLNQPQHF. CDR3 nucleotides: TGTGCCATCAGTGAGGGACAGGGGCTAAATCAGCCCCAGCATTTT.

This clone was detected a few times. The chain uses TRBV19 and TRBJ2-2; D might be TRBD1 (5 bases). Germline assignment: CDR1 LNHDA and CDR2 SQIVND (reference sequence). V gave up 6 bases and J gave up 2 bases, with 16 bases separating them. CDR3 length equals 16 residues. In nucleotides, the CDR3 is TGTGCCAGTAGGAGTGGGGTCAGGGTTAACACCGGGGAGCTGTTTTTT. It is translated as CASRSGVRVNTGELFF.

The chain is built from TRBV29-1 and TRBJ2-5, with 7 bases that match TRBD1. This CDR3 comprises 13 residues. The germline V gene has CDR1 SQVTM and CDR2 ANQGSEA. The J segment lost 5 bases and the V segment lost 7 bases, leaving 10 bases of the junction unmatched. The CDR3 reads CSGATGSRETQYF. CDR3 nucleotide sequence: TGCAGCGGCGCGACAGGGTCGAGGGAGACCCAGTACTTC. Drawing the rest from reference TRBV29-1 and TRBJ2-5, the complete variable domain is SAVISQKPSRDICQRGTSLTIQCQVDSQVTMMFWYRQQPGQSLTLIATANQGSEATYESGFVIDKFPISRPNLTFSTLTVSNMSPEDSSIYLCSGATGSRETQYFGPGTRLLVL.

The chain has TRBV28 and TRBJ2-3; TRBD2 matches 15 bases. The CDR3 is 16 residues long. V was clipped by 6 bases and J by 4 bases; unmatched bases: 5. In germline, CDR1 is MDHEN, CDR2 SYDVKM. The CDR3 coding sequence is TGTGCCAGCAGGGGACTAGCGGGAGGTGGGCCAGATACGCAGTATTTT. This translates into CASRGLAGGGPDTQYF.

This clone was counted only a few times. V usage is TRBV7-2 and J usage is TRBJ2-5; 9 bases fit TRBD2. The CDR3 sequence is 15 residues long. Germline CDR1 is SGHTA and CDR2 is FQGNSA. Trimming took 1 base from V and 5 from J; bases not matched to a gene: 5. The CDR3: CASSLDRGLAETQYF. CDR3 DNA sequence: TGTGCCAGCAGCTTAGACCGCGGACTAGCGGAGACCCAGTACTTC.

The rearrangement links TRBV9 to TRBJ2-1; 13 nucleotides agree with TRBD2. The V gene end was trimmed by 0 bases and the J gene end by 9 bases; junction bases not matched to a gene: 9. Germline V gives CDR1 SGDLS, CDR2 YYNGEE. The CDR3 has 17 residues. The CDR3 DNA is TGTGCCAGCAGCGTAGAACCCACTAGCGGGAGGGCGGGTGAGCAGTTCTTC. This encodes CASSVEPTSGRAGEQFF.

This clone was seen only a few times. The chain uses TRBV6-5 and TRBJ1-2; 8 bases fit TRBD1. From germline, CDR1 is MNHEY and CDR2 SVGAGI. This CDR3 comprises 14 residues. The trim removed 6 bases at V and 8 bases at J, leaving 11 bases unmatched. The CDR3 DNA sequence: TGTGCCAGCAGCAAACAGGGGGTAGCTATCGGCTACACCTTC. It codes for CASSKQGVAIGYTF.

The chain links TRBV5-1 to TRBJ2-5, with D perhaps TRBD1 (5 bases). Germline lookup yields CDR1 SGHRS and CDR2 YFSETQ. The CDR3 loop spans 15 amino acids. V lost 0 bases, J lost 5 bases, and 14 bases lay in between. The CDR3 nucleotides read TGCGCCAGCAGCTTGGCTTCGACAGAGGATGAGACCCAGTACTTC. Translating it yields CASSLASTEDETQYF.

This clone showed up just a few times. The CDR3 DNA sequence: TGTGCCAGCACAAAGAGAACCTATGTAGGGCCTGCGAGCGGGGACAATGAGCAGTTCTTC. Translating it yields CASTKRTYVGPASGDNEQFF. The V call is TRBV19, the J call TRBJ2-1; 7 positions match TRBD2. V lost 9 bases to trimming and J lost 5 bases; unmatched junction nucleotides: 28. Per germline, CDR1 LNHDA and CDR2 SQIVND (reference sequence). CDR3 length: 20 amino acids.

The V and J genes are TRBV3-1 (or the pseudogene TRBV3-2) and TRBJ1-1; D is unclear. There are 14 residues in the CDR3. The V and J ends lost 5 bases and 0 bases respectively, with 10 bases between them. Per the germline V gene, CDR1 is LGHDT and CDR2 is YNNKEL (reference sequence). The CDR3 loop reads CASSSTDMNTEAFF. The CDR3 nucleotides are TGTGCCAGCAGCTCTACAGATATGAACACTGAAGCTTTCTTT.

The chain recombines TRBV6-2 or TRBV6-3 with TRBJ2-1; TRBD2 matches 9 bases. After removal of 5 bases from V and 15 bases from J, the junction contained 14 bases not matched to a gene. The CDR3 sequence is 14 residues long. Per germline, CDR1 MNHEY and CDR2 SVGEGT. Here the CDR3 reads CASSPRLAGGPLFF. The CDR3 coding sequence is TGTGCCAGCAGTCCCCGCCTTGCGGGGGGGCCTTTGTTCTTC.

The V call is TRBV4-1, the J call TRBJ2-1, with D uncertain. Germline assignment: CDR1 MGHRA and CDR2 YSYEKL. CDR3 length equals 14 residues. Between the trimmed V and J ends, which lost 5 bases and 3 bases, there was a span of 11 bases. The CDR3 bases are TGCGCCAGCAGCGGAGACCGGTACTACAATGAGCAGTTCTTC. Translation: CASSGDRYYNEQFF.

This clone turned up a few times. The genes are TRBV6-5 and TRBJ2-2; TRBD1 might be the D (6 bases). The V gene's germline CDR1 is MNHEY and CDR2 SVGAGI. V shed 9 bases and J shed 2 bases, with 16 bases lying between them. The CDR3 is 15 amino acids. The CDR3 DNA sequence: TGTGCCAGTAGAGGACAGAAACTCAACACCGGGGAGCTGTTTTTT. This sequence encodes CASRGQKLNTGELFF.

This clone was counted only a few times. The chain carries TRBV4-2 and TRBJ1-2, with D maybe TRBD1 (6 bases). This CDR3 contains 13 residues. The germline CDR1 and CDR2 sequences are LGHNA and YNFKEQ. V shed 4 bases and J shed 4 bases, with 10 bases lying between them. As DNA, the CDR3 is TGTGCCAGCAGCCCGACGGACAGCTATGGCTACACCTTC. Residues: CASSPTDSYGYTF.

Notes on this clone: Other DNA sequences in this specimen translate into the identical CDR3. This sequence joins TRBV19 and TRBJ2-3, with D unclear. This CDR3 is built from 13 residues. V shed 2 bases and J shed 0 bases, with 3 bases lying between them. The germline V gene has CDR1 LNHDA and CDR2 SQIVND (reference sequence). The CDR3 here is CASSIPSTDTQYF. The CDR3 DNA reads TGTGCCAGTAGTATACCGAGCACAGATACGCAGTATTTT.